This T cell receptor (beta chain) was sequenced in a study of T cell responses to AZD1222 COVID-19 vaccine (dated by TCRdb to about 2021). With regard to the full study: AZD1222 recipients with second doses at about 4 weeks or about 12 weeks were pooled, because spike-specific TCR depth and breadth did not differ between schedules. A total of approximately 230 trial participants underwent TCR sequencing, of whom 200 to 220 received two doses of AZD1222 and some 26 received two doses of the MenACWY control vaccine. Trial participants were enrolled by age into 18-55, 56-69 and 70-plus year subgroups, with about 150, 28 and 57 TCR-sequenced participants respectively.

Remarks on this clone: Its antigen is still unknown. Qualities for individual bases were not recorded, and no much larger clone is one base off.

This specimen's time point label, per the study, means: baseline before first vaccination. The vaccinee samples were drawn from two UK trials, COV001 and COV002, one of which was a single-blind randomized controlled phase 2/3 trial testing AZD1222 (ChAdOx1 nCoV-19) in healthy adults. Trial participant PBMC samples were collected at day 0 and day 28 after the second dose for TCRbeta chain sequencing. V lost 6 bases and J lost 1 base; the stretch between them is 15 bases long. The germline V gene (reference sequence) supplies CDR1 MNHEY and CDR2 SMNVEV. The CDR3 starts with the cysteine, ends with the phenylalanine, and has 15 residues. The read is trimmed to its CDR3 DNA, 45 bases read in frame from base 1. What the authors observed across the whole study: In the small 56-69-year group, the increase in depth fell short of significance, most likely because of low power. No day 14 peak-response samples were available, so repertoires were characterized only after the peak T cell response. Spike-specific TCR breadth and depth rose significantly after two AZD1222 doses compared with day 0 and with MenACWY recipients. Conclusions about previously exposed vaccinees are limited, since just six or seven AZD1222 recipients were seropositive for SARS-CoV-2 at baseline. Reportedly, close to half of the unique spike-specific TCRs recognized epitopes lying outside the regions that are mutated in the B.1.351 and B.1.1.7 variants. Participants were mostly white British and included more females than males, and it was suggested by the authors that clonal diversity may have been underestimated. CD4 TCRs associated with the vaccine covered the entire spike protein, and the dominant responses were in regions 160-218 and 743-854.

The CDR3 regions of human TCRbeta chains were analyzed by immunosequencing. Regarding the original processing steps: TCRs in the repertoires were compared against a reference library of SARS-CoV-2-specific TCRs that had been generated with the MIRA antigen-specificity platform. Breadth meant the fraction of unique TCRs that were SARS-CoV-2-associated, whereas depth meant the fraction of total T cells that were SARS-CoV-2-associated. Each spike-specific TCR was assigned to its reactive spike region and to a CD4 or CD8 class using the MIRA data. Log10-transformed breadth and depth values were compared by one-way ANOVA with Sidak's multiple comparisons tests. Not all clones reach the TCRdb copy of this immuneACCESS table, which keeps in-frame sequences only. Checked studies attribute under half of the gap to unresolved V genes and leave the rest unexplained. The V and J calls and clone size come from that table; D and trimming were worked out from the DNA. This sample holds approximately 100,000 clones; approximately 88% were observed only once. Jointly, the top ten make up around 3.9% of the sample.

This TCR derives from an adult in good health. Sequences were derived from peripheral blood, sampled on day 0 of AZD1222 vaccination. The rearrangement joined TRBV27 to TRBJ1-1; the D gene is not confidently resolved. The DNA is TGTGCCAGCAGATCAAAGGGCTGGAGGAACACTGAAGCTTTCTTT. Translated, it reads CASRSKGWRNTEAFF.